This entry is about one TCR beta chain. TCRdb analysed the RT-PCR reads with MiXCR anew, one entry per CDR3 protein. The profile shows approximately 500,000 distinct CDR3 sequences, around a quarter of them singletons. These data come from a study of response to subunit inactivated influenza vaccine. Germline CDR1 is LNHNV and CDR2 is YYDKDF (reference sequence). This CDR3 is 15 amino acids long. V dropped 3 bases and J dropped 8 bases, with 19 bases sitting between them. This same sample was also part of a study on T cells expressing NK-cell markers. That study reports: Beta-chain TCR cDNA was generated via 5'RACE template switching with UMIs. Source material for TCR beta repertoires consisted of sorted CD3+CD56+NKG2C+, CD3+CD56+NKG2C- and CD3+CD56-NKG2C+ T cells. Among eight sequenced donors, seven carried HCMV seropositivity while one was seronegative. Within several experiments, an anti-gamma-delta TCR antibody kept the sorting limited to alpha-beta TCR T cells. There were several donors in whom these clonotypes also led the CD3+CD56-NKG2C+ fraction.

This material consisted of CD4+ T cells sorted from PBMCs, taken about 12 days after vaccination. This sequence was found in a man in his forties or fifties who received an inactivated influenza vaccine. This rearrangement joins TRBV15 to TRBJ1-2, with D possibly being TRBD1 (6 bases). CDR3 nucleotide sequence: TGTGCCACCAGCAGGGGGGGCGGACAAGAATTGGGCTACACCTTC. Residues: CATSRGGGQELGYTF.